The clone carrying this TCR beta chain has just a few counts. Assay: immunoSEQ multiplex PCR; the TCRdb copy retains only in-frame clones and omits some. The sample gives approximately 200,000 clones, nearly 90% of which show up once; 10% to 12% is in the top ten. This entry comes from a study of blood T cell repertoires in COVID-19. Study information: Both acute and convalescent COVID-19 samples were obtained from the United States, Italy and Spain.

The CDR3 spans 17 residues. V was clipped by 5 bases and J by 3 bases; unmatched bases: 13. Germline V gene lookup returns CDR1 SEHNR and CDR2 FQNEAQ (reference sequence). Participants were aged 18 to 89 years, lived in 24 US areas, and enrolled virtually. Sequenced input: PBMCs or T cells enriched from blood (not recorded which). The chain links TRBV7-9 to TRBJ2-3; 8 nucleotides line up with TRBD2. This clonotype was obtained from a young man who had recovered from COVID-19. CDR3 sequence: CASSPTQLAVVTDTQYF. The CDR3 bases are TGTGCCAGCAGCCCCACGCAACTAGCGGTCGTGACAGATACGCAGTATTTT.